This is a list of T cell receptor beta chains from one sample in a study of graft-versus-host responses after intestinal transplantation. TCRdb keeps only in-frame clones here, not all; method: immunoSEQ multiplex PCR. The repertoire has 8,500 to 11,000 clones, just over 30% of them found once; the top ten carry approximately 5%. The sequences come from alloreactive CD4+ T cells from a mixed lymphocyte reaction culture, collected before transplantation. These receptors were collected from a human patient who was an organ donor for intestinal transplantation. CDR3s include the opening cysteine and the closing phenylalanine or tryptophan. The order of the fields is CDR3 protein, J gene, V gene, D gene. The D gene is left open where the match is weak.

CDR3: CASSLDFTSGGSYNEQFF
J: TRBJ2-1
V: TRBV11-3
D: TRBD2

CDR3: CSALTGGVQYF
J: TRBJ2-7
V: TRBV20-1
D: TRBD1

CDR3: CASSLEVAGYNEQFF
J: TRBJ2-1
V: TRBV5-1
D: TRBD2

CDR3: CASSLQGWVRETQYF
J: TRBJ2-5
V: TRBV7-9
D: .

CDR3: CASGNQGANMFF
J: TRBJ1-2
V: TRBV19
D: TRBD1

CDR3: CASGYRDTGELFF
J: TRBJ2-2
V: TRBV2
D: .

CDR3: CASSLLGRGGPDTQYF
J: TRBJ2-3
V: TRBV7-2
D: TRBD2

CDR3: CAWRGENYYGYTF
J: TRBJ1-2
V: TRBV30
D: .

CDR3: CASRNSPPYYEQYF
J: TRBJ2-7
V: TRBV6-1
D: .

CDR3: CASRYLGTSGGARSYNEQFF
J: TRBJ2-1
V: TRBV5-1
D: TRBD2

CDR3: CASIPSGGYMSSYGYTF
J: TRBJ1-2
V: TRBV19
D: .

CDR3: CASSPDTGGASGANVLTF
J: TRBJ2-6
V: TRBV4-2
D: TRBD1

CDR3: CASRENGGADTQYF
J: TRBJ2-3
V: TRBV2
D: TRBD2

CDR3: CASSSGRSSTEAFF
J: TRBJ1-1
V: TRBV11-2
D: .

CDR3: CASSRPYSWDEAFF
J: TRBJ1-1
V: TRBV4-2
D: .

CDR3: CASSYKVSSYNSPLHF
J: TRBJ1-6
V: TRBV6-5
D: .

CDR3: CSVEDPRGREKLFF
J: TRBJ1-4
V: TRBV29-1
D: TRBD1

CDR3: CASSNTGVGELFF
J: TRBJ2-2
V: TRBV19
D: TRBD1

CDR3: CASSQGEPRNNYGYTF
J: TRBJ1-2
V: TRBV5-5
D: .